A single sample gave rise to the 18 T cell receptor beta chains below, sequenced in a study of cytomegalovirus exposure and HLA in healthy donors. Sequencing was performed with immunoSEQ multiplex PCR; in TCRdb, only in-frame clones are kept and a portion is missing. The sample includes about 56,000 clones, around 93% of them seen just once. Material for sequencing was PBMCs. The receptors were gathered from a woman between 18 and 29 years old in good health and CMV-seropositive.

This clone was recorded only once. V usage is TRBV9 and J usage is TRBJ2-5; 8 bases are shared with TRBD1. The V and J ends lost 5 bases and 3 bases, in that order; junction bases with no gene match: 12. Germline CDR1 is SGDLS and CDR2 is YYNGEE. CDR3 length: 16 amino acids. This CDR3 reads CASSPFGQGRKETQYF. In DNA form, the CDR3 reads TGTGCCAGCAGTCCTTTCGGACAGGGAAGGAAAGAGACCCAGTACTTC.

V gene TRBV9 combines with J gene TRBJ2-7; TRBD2 matches at 7 bases. CDR3 size: 15 residues. After removal of 3 bases from V and 3 bases from J, the junction contained 9 bases not matched to a gene. Germline CDR1 SGDLS, CDR2 YYNGEE. CDR3 in amino acids: CASSEEGTTYYEQYF. CDR3 DNA: TGTGCCAGCAGCGAGGAGGGGACTACCTACTACGAGCAGTACTTC.

The V call is TRBV10-3, the J call TRBJ1-3; possible D gene TRBD1, 6 bases. CDR1 and CDR2 from the germline V gene are ENHRY and SYGVKD. There are 13 residues in the CDR3. Deletions cut 6 bases from V and 7 bases from J, with 13 bases between. The CDR3 nucleotides are TGTGCCATCAGCAAGGGGGACGCGAACACCATATATTTT. Translating gives CAISKGDANTIYF.

CDR3 coding DNA: TGTGCCATCAGTGAGCAGGCTCTCACAGATACGCAGTATTTT. Translated, it gives CAISEQALTDTQYF. V and J are TRBV10-3 and TRBJ2-3; the D is unclear. Looked up from germline, CDR1 is ENHRY and CDR2 is SYGVKD. The CDR3 covers 14 residues. V was clipped by 2 bases and J by 2 bases, with 8 bases between them.

The V call is TRBV9, the J call TRBJ2-7; 7 bases are shared with TRBD1. J was trimmed by 5 bases and V by 2 bases; bases with no gene match: 7. Germline CDR1 and CDR2: SGDLS and YYNGEE. The CDR3 sequence is 14 residues long. The DNA for the CDR3 is TGTGCCAGCAGCGTCCGGGACAGTCCAAACGAGCAGTACTTC. It is translated as CASSVRDSPNEQYF. The whole variable domain, filled in from reference TRBV9 and TRBJ2-7, reads DSGVTQTPKHLITATGQRVTLRCSPRSGDLSVYWYQQSLDQGLQFLIQYYNGEERAKGNILERFSAQQFPDLHSELNLSSLELGDSALYFCASSVRDSPNEQYFGPGTRLTVT.

This clone was observed a single time. This chain uses TRBV6-1 with TRBJ1-6, with D unresolved. Germline CDR1 is MNHNS and CDR2 is SASEGT. V lost 6 bases, J lost 6 bases, and 12 bases lay in between. The CDR3 totals 14 residues. The CDR3 nucleotides are TGTGCCAGCAGGTTGAGGCAGCTTAATTCACCCCTCCACTTT. Protein sequence: CASRLRQLNSPLHF.

The chain combines TRBV9 with TRBJ1-1; unclear D gene. V was clipped by 4 bases and J by 8 bases, with 12 bases between them. This CDR3 comprises 12 residues. CDR1 and CDR2 (germline): SGDLS, YYNGEE. CDR3 coding DNA: TGTGCCAGCAGCCCCCATGAAGCAGAAGCTTTCTTT. Amino acid sequence: CASSPHEAEAFF.

V and J are TRBV28 and TRBJ2-7; possible D gene TRBD2, 6 bases. Trimming left V 3 bases short and J 4 bases short, with 19 bases between. CDR3 size: 16 residues. Germline loops: CDR1 MDHEN, CDR2 SYDVKM. This CDR3 is CASSFPPGREGYEQYF. As DNA, the CDR3 is TGTGCCAGCAGTTTCCCGCCGGGGCGGGAAGGGTACGAGCAGTACTTC.

The chain combines TRBV19 with TRBJ1-2; 8 bases are a match to TRBD1. In germline, CDR1 is LNHDA, CDR2 SQIVND (reference sequence). The CDR3 has 16 residues. V shed 3 bases, J shed 0 bases, and the junction held 6 bases outside the gene matches. CDR3 DNA: TGTGCCAGTAGTATCGGGGACAGGATTACTAACTATGGCTACACCTTC. It is translated as CASSIGDRITNYGYTF.

The V gene is TRBV20-1, the J gene TRBJ1-1; D not resolved. The length of the CDR3 is 11 residues. Trimming shortened V by 4 bases and J by 9 bases, and 12 bases separated the two germline ends. Germline V lookup: CDR1 DFQATT, CDR2 SNEGSKA (reference sequence). CDR3 region: CSAIVGGKAFF. The DNA of the CDR3 is TGCAGTGCTATAGTTGGAGGGAAAGCTTTCTTT.

The chain is built from TRBV30 and TRBJ2-7; a weak D match, TRBD2 (5 bases). V was trimmed by 4 bases and J by 5 bases, leaving 12 bases between them. Germline V lookup: CDR1 GTSNPN, CDR2 SVGIG (reference sequence). The CDR3 covers 12 residues. The CDR3 DNA follows: TGTGCCTGGAATGGAGGCGGCAACGAGCAGTACTTC. Translated: CAWNGGGNEQYF.

CDR3 in amino acids: CASSILGQGAAEAFF. The CDR3 nucleotides are TGTGCCAGTAGTATCCTGGGACAGGGGGCCGCTGAAGCTTTCTTT. V is TRBV19 and J is TRBJ1-1; 12 bases line up with TRBD1. The germline CDR1 and CDR2 sequences are LNHDA and SQIVND (reference sequence). V lost 3 bases and J lost 6; bases outside the gene matches: 5. The CDR3 covers 15 residues.

The genes are TRBV18 and TRBJ2-1; 13 bases agree with TRBD2. Trimming at V came to 3 bases and at J to 5 bases, leaving 10 bases not matched to a gene. Germline loops: CDR1 KGHSH, CDR2 LQKENI. The CDR3 is 18 amino acids. The CDR3 DNA is TGTGCCAGCTCACCCGAACTAGCGGGGGGGGGAATCGACAATGAGCAGTTCTTC. Protein: CASSPELAGGGIDNEQFF.

The chain has TRBV7-9 and TRBJ1-2; D ambiguous. The CDR3 is 14 amino acids. V lost 5 bases and J 5 bases, leaving 15 bases between the germline ends. Germline CDR1 and CDR2: SEHNR and FQNEAQ (reference sequence). CDR3 DNA: TGTGCCAGCAGCCCACCGGACGGGAGGTATGGCTACACCTTC. Protein: CASSPPDGRYGYTF.

The chain is built from TRBV7-2 and TRBJ2-7; 8 nucleotides line up with TRBD1. V dropped 4 bases and J dropped 2; count of bases not matched to a gene: 7. The CDR3 extends over 15 amino acids. CDR1 and CDR2 (germline): SGHTA, FQGNSA. For the CDR3, the DNA is TGTGCCAGCAGCTCATTTGGGACAGGCCCCTACGAGCAGTACTTC. This sequence encodes CASSSFGTGPYEQYF.

The genes are TRBV27 and TRBJ2-2, with a possible D match to TRBD1 (6 bases). CDR1 MNHEY and CDR2 SMNVEV come from the germline V gene (reference sequence). The CDR3 consists of 15 residues. Trimming pared 6 bases from V and 7 bases from J, leaving 18 bases between. In DNA form, the CDR3 reads TGTGCCAGCAGCCCATACCCAGGGGTCCACGGGGAGCTGTTTTTT. As protein: CASSPYPGVHGELFF.

The chain employs TRBV29-1 and TRBJ2-1, with TRBD1 matching over 9 bases. V trimming: 6 bases; J trimming: 8 bases; junction bases outside the gene matches: 8. The germline CDR1 and CDR2 sequences are SQVTM and ANQGSEA. The CDR3 loop spans 13 amino acids. The DNA for the CDR3 is TGCAGCGTGTTGGGACAGGGCCCCCATGAGCAGTTCTTC. Protein: CSVLGQGPHEQFF.

The chain carries TRBV7-6 and TRBJ1-1; 7 nucleotides line up with TRBD1. Germline V gives CDR1 SGHVS, CDR2 FNYEAQ. The length of the CDR3 is 15 residues. The J segment lost 10 bases and the V segment lost 5 bases, leaving 16 bases of the junction unmatched. The CDR3 DNA reads as TGTGCCAGCAGCAAGACTCGGGACAGCTCCCTGGGAGCTTTCTTT. Its translation is CASSKTRDSSLGAFF.